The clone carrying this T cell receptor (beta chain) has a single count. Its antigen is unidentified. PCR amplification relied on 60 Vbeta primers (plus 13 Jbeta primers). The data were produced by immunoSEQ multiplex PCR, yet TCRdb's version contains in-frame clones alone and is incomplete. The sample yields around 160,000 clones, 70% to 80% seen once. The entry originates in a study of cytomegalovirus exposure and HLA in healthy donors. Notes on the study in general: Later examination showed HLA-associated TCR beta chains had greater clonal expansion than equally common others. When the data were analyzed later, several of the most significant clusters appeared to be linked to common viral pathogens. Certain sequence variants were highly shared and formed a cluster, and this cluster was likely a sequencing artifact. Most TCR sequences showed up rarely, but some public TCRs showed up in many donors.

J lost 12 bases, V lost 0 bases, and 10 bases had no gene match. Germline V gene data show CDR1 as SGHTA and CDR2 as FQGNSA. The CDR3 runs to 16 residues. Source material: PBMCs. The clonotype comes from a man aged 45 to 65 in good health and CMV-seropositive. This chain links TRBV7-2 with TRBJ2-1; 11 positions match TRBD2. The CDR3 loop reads CASSLASSGGAGMQFF. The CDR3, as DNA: TGTGCCAGCAGCTTAGCGAGTAGCGGGGGGGCCGGGATGCAGTTCTTC.